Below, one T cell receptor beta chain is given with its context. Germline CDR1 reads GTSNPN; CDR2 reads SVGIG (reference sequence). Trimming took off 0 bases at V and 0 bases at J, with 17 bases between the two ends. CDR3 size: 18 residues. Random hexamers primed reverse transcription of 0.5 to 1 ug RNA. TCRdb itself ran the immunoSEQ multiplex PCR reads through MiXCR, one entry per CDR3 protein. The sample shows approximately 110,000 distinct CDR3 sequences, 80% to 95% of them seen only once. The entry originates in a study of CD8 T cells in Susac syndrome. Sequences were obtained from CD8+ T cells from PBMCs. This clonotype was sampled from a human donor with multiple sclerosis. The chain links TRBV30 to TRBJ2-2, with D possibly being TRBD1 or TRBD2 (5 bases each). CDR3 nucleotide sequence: TGTGCCTGGAGTGTACTACGGGCAGGGACCCCGAACACCGGGGAGCTGTTTTTT. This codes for CAWSVLRAGTPNTGELFF.